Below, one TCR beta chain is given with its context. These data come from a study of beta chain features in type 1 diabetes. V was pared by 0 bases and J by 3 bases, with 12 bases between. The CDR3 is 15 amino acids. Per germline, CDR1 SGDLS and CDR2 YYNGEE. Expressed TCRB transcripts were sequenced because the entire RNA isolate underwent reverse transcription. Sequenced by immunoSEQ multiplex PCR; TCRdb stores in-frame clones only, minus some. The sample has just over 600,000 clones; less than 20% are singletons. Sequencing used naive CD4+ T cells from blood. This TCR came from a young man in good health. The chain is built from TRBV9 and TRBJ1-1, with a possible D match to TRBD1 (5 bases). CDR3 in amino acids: CASSVDGGFHTEAFF. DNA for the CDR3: TGTGCCAGCAGCGTAGACGGGGGGTTTCACACTGAAGCTTTCTTT.